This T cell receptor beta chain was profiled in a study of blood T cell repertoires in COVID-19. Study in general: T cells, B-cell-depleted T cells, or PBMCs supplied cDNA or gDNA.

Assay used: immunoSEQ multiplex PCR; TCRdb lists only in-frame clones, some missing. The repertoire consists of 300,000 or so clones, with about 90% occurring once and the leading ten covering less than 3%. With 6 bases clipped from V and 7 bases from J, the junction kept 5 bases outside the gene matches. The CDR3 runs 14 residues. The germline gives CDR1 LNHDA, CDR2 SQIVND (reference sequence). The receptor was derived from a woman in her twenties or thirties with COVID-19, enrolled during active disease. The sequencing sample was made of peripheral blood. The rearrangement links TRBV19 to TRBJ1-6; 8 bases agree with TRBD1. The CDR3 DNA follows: TGTGCCAGTAGCCCGGGACAGGAGAATTCACCCCTCCACTTT. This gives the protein CASSPGQENSPLHF.